The 5 T cell receptor beta chains presented below share a single source sample, sequenced in a study of shared clonotypes between healthy human individuals. The repertoire was sequenced with immunoSEQ multiplex PCR; TCRdb's copy has only in-frame clones and lacks some. The table includes about 2.2 million clones, about 94% detected once. CD8 cells regarded as naive lacked CD45RO, were positively chosen for CCR7, and omitted terminally differentiated effector memory CD45RA+ cells. The sequencing input was naive CD8+ T cells from PBMCs. Receptor source: a man between 18 and 35 years old in good health. Some clones in this sample may be carry-over from other donors' samples.

The rearrangement links TRBV4-3 to TRBJ2-5, with D unclear. CDR1 is LGHNA, CDR2 YSLEER, per germline. Trimming left V 4 bases short and J 1 base short, with 13 bases between. The CDR3 has 15 residues. The CDR3 nucleotides read TGCGCCAGCAGCCGCTACTCGAGACTCCAAGAGACCCAGTACTTC. Translated: CASSRYSRLQETQYF.

The chain is built from TRBV18 and TRBJ2-7, with 7 bases that match TRBD2. Looked up from germline, CDR1 is KGHSH and CDR2 is LQKENI. This CDR3 is 18 amino acids long. V shed 1 base and J 2 bases; nucleotides not matched to a gene: 14. CDR3 loop: CASSPLLGSRESAYEQYF. The CDR3 DNA is TGTGCCAGCTCACCACTTCTCGGGTCGCGGGAGAGTGCCTACGAGCAGTACTTC.

Notes on this clone: The same CDR3 is also encoded by other DNA sequences in this sample. The chain uses TRBV27 and TRBJ2-7; no clear D gene. CDR3 length: 13 amino acids. Germline-derived CDR1 and CDR2 are MNHEY and SMNVEV (reference sequence). The V gene lost 5 bases and the J gene lost 1 base, with 9 bases spanning the gap. The CDR3 DNA sequence: TGTGCCAGCAGTCTCCTGCTGTCCTACGAGCAGTACTTC. It translates to CASSLLLSYEQYF.

The gene calls are TRBV7-2 and TRBJ2-7; TRBD2 is a possible D gene (6 bases). This CDR3 spans 15 amino acids. Trimming stripped 1 base from V and 2 bases from J, with 12 bases between. Germline V gene data show CDR1 as SGHTA and CDR2 as FQGNSA. The CDR3 DNA reads TGTGCCAGCAGCTTAGAATCGGGAGCCACCTACGAGCAGTACTTC. This codes for CASSLESGATYEQYF.

The chain joins TRBV5-1 to TRBJ2-5, with D uncertain. V was cut by 0 bases and J by 1 base, with 10 bases left in between. The CDR3 is 15 residues long. Germline loops: CDR1 SGHRS, CDR2 YFSETQ. CDR3 loop: CASSLGMWVQETQYF. The DNA of the CDR3 is TGCGCCAGCAGCTTGGGTATGTGGGTCCAAGAGACCCAGTACTTC.